This TCR beta chain is from a study of cytomegalovirus exposure and HLA in healthy donors (dated by TCRdb to 2016 to 2017). Notes on the research overall: According to a later analysis, one platform produced both the approximately 110 validation repertoires and the 666 repertoires of the first cohort. The study aimed to test whether signatures of past pathogen exposure could be identified by cataloging public T cell receptors. In addition to the first cohort of approximately 650 subjects, a separate validation cohort of 100 to 150 different subjects was used. High-throughput TCR immunosequencing, statistical association of individual TCRs with disease status, and machine learning were combined to predict cytomegalovirus infection status. Study-wide conclusions, independent of this receptor: A later analysis lacked HLA typing for the validation cohort, so it scored co-occurrence in that cohort across all 120 or so repertoires. In the study, around 150 TCR beta chains were listed as associated with cytomegalovirus. Of the cluster scores, 85% to 95% were above 0 in a later analysis, which found that TCRs clustered in the first cohort also tended to co-occur in the 95 to 150 validation repertoires. While some public TCRs were present in many individuals, most TCR sequences turned up only very rarely across donors. The classifier was reported to diagnose cytomegalovirus status with high specificity and sensitivity in both the original cohort and the validation cohort. Three of the identified cytomegalovirus-associated TCR beta chains were confirmed in vitro to be specific for cytomegalovirus antigens. According to the authors, the approach could potentially be generalized to other disease states and immunological phenotypes.

The CDR3 runs 12 amino acids, cysteine and phenylalanine included. Solely the CDR3 DNA is kept, with 36 bases framed from the first base. The germline V gene encodes CDR1 SEHNR and CDR2 FQNEAQ (reference sequence). The V and J ends are trimmed by 5 bases and 0 bases, leaving 5 bases between them. Regarding this clone: The target of this receptor is not known. Base qualities are missing; no much larger clone stands one base away.

Receptor libraries were prepared by the immunoSEQ multiplex PCR assay. As for the original processing: To diagnose cytomegalovirus status from the catalog of TCR beta chain sequences, a statistical classification framework was built. Here the immuneACCESS table is served through TCRdb, limited to in-frame sequences with V and J called. Missing clones are a known gap in these copies; in checked studies unresolved V genes cover under half, and the rest lacks a known reason. V and J calls and clone size are copied from that table; D and trimming were computed from the DNA. Recorded for this sample are about 170,000 clones; around nine tenths of them occurred a single time. Of the sample, roughly 3% falls within the top ten clones. Separate from the approximately 730-subject first cohort, the validation cohort of 120 subjects was the group to which the donors belonged.

The sequencing sample was made of PBMCs. This receptor chain uses TRBV7-9 and TRBJ2-7; the D gene is not confidently resolved. The sequence came from a man aged 18-30 years in good health and CMV-seropositive. The nucleotides are TGTGCCAGCAGCCGGAGCTCCTACGAGCAGTACTTC. The encoded protein is CASSRSSYEQYF.